What follows describes a single TCR beta chain. Its antigen is as yet unknown. This entry comes from a study of cytomegalovirus exposure and HLA in healthy donors. Findings of the study overall: Roughly uniform depth of sequencing across donors was assumed in presence/absence analyses.

Researchers ran the PCR with 60 Vbeta and 13 Jbeta primers. Some clones are missing from TCRdb's copy, which holds only in-frame ones; the method was immunoSEQ multiplex PCR. The top ten clones hold 1.5% to 2% of a sample with about 140,000 clones, 75% to 80% of them seen once. This clonotype was sampled from a woman younger than 45 in good health and CMV-seronegative. The sample consisted of PBMCs.

The CDR3 DNA reads TGTGCCTGGAGCACAGGGGGCTCCTACGAGCAGTACTTC. Residues: CAWSTGGSYEQYF. This rearrangement joins TRBV30 to TRBJ2-7, with 8 positions matching TRBD1. From germline, CDR1 is GTSNPN and CDR2 SVGIG (reference sequence). The CDR3 has 13 amino acids. With V trimmed by 3 bases and J by 0 bases, 1 base remained unmatched.